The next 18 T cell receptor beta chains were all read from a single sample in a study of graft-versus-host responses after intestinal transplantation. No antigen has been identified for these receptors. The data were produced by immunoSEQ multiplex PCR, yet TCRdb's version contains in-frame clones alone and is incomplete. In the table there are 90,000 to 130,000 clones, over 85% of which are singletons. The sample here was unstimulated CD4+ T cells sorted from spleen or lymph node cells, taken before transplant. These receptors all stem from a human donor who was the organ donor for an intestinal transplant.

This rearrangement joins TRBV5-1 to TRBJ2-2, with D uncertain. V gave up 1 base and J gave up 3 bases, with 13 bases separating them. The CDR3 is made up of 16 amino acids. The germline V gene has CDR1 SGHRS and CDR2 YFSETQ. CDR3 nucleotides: TGCGCCAGCAGCTTGATTCGCAGGTCCGACACCGGGGAGCTGTTTTTT. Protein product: CASSLIRRSDTGELFF. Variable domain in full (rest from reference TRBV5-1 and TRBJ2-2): KAGVTQTPRYLIKTRGQQVTLSCSPISGHRSVSWYQQTPGQGLQFLFEYFSETQRNKGNFPGRFSGRQFSNSRSEMNVSTLELGDSALYLCASSLIRRSDTGELFFGEGSRLTVL.

In DNA, the CDR3 is TGTGCCAGCAGTCAAGACGGACAGGGGTATGGCTACACCTTC. This translates into CASSQDGQGYGYTF. The V call is TRBV28, the J call TRBJ1-2, with 9 bases lining up with TRBD1. This CDR3 has 14 residues. Germline values: CDR1 MDHEN, CDR2 SYDVKM. The V gene end was trimmed by 5 bases and the J gene end by 5 bases; junction bases not matched to a gene: 6.

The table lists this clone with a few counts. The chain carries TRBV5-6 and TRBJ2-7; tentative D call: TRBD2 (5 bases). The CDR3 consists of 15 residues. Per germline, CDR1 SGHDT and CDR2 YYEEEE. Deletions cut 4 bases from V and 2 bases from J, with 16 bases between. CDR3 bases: TGTGCCAGCAGCAACCTCATTCGGGGTCCCTACGAGCAGTACTTC. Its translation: CASSNLIRGPYEQYF.

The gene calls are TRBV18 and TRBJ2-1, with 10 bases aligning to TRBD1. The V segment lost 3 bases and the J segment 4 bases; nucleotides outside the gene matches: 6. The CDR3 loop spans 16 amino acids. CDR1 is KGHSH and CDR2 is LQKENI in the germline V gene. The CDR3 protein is CASSPLTGGYYNEQFF. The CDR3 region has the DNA TGTGCCAGCTCACCCTTGACAGGGGGCTATTACAATGAGCAGTTCTTC.

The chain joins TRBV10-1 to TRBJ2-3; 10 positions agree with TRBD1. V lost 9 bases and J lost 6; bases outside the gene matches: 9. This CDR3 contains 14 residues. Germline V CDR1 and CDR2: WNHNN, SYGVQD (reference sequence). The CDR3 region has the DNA TGCGCCAGAACCCGGGACAGGGGTTCGGATACGCAGTATTTT. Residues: CARTRDRGSDTQYF.

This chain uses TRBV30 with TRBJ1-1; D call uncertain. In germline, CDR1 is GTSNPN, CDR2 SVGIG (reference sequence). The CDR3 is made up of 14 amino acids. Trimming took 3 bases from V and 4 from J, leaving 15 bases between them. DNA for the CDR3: TGTGCCTGGAGAAACAAAAGGACTGGCACTGAAGCTTTCTTT. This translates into CAWRNKRTGTEAFF.

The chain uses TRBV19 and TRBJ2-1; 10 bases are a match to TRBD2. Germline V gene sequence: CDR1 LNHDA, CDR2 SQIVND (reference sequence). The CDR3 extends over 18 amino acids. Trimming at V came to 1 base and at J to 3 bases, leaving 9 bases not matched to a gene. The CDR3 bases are TGTGCCAGTAGTATAGGGCTAGCGGGAGTCCGGGGCTACAATGAGCAGTTCTTC. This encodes CASSIGLAGVRGYNEQFF.

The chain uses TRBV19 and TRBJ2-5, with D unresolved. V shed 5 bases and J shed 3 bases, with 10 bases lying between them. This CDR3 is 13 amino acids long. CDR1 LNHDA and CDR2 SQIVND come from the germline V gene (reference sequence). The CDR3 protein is CASSFRDKETQYF. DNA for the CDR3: TGTGCCAGTAGTTTCCGAGACAAAGAGACCCAGTACTTC.

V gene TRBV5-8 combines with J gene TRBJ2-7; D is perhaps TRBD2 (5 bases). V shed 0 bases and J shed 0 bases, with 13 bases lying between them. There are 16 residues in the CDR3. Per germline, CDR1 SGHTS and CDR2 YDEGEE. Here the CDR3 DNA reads TGTGCCAGCAGCTTGGTGATCGGGGATAGCTCCTACGAGCAGTACTTC. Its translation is CASSLVIGDSSYEQYF.

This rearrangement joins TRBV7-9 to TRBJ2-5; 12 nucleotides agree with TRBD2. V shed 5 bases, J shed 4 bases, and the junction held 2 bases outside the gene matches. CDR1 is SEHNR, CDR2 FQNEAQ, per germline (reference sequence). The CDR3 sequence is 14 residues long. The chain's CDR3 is CASSQGLAGETQYF. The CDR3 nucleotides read TGTGCCAGCAGCCAGGGACTAGCGGGAGAGACCCAGTACTTC. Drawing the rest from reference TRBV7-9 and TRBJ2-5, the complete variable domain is DTGVSQNPRHKITKRGQNVTFRCDPISEHNRLYWYRQTLGQGPEFLTYFQNEAQLEKSRLLSDRFSAERPKGSFSTLEIQRTEQGDSAMYLCASSQGLAGETQYFGPGTRLLVL.

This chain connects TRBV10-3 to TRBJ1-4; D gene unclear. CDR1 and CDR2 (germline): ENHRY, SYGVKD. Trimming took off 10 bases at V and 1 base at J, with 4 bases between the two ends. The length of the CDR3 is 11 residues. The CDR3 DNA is TGTGCCACCGGAACTAATGAAAAACTGTTTTTT. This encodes CATGTNEKLFF.

The CDR3 nucleotides are TGTGCCAGCAGCTTAGCTAGCGGGAGTTTCTATGAGCAGTTCTTC. Encoded protein: CASSLASGSFYEQFF. The chain uses TRBV11-2 and TRBJ2-1; 10 bases match TRBD2. The ends lost 1 base at V and 8 bases at J; junction bases unmatched: 5. This CDR3 spans 15 amino acids. CDR1 is SGHAT and CDR2 is FQNNGV in the germline V gene.

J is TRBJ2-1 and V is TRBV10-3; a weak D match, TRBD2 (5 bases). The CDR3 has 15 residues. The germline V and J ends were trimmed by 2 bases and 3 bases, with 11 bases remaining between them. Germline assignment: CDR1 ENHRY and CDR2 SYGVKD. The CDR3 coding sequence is TGTGCCATCAGTGAGACTAGTGGCGACTACAATGAGCAGTTCTTC. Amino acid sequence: CAISETSGDYNEQFF.

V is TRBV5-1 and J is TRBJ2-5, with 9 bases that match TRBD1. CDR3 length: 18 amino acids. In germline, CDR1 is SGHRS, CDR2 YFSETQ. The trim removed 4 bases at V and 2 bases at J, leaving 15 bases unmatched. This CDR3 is CASSPNLGGTGLQETQYF. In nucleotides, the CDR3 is TGCGCCAGCAGCCCCAATTTGGGTGGGACAGGGTTACAAGAGACCCAGTACTTC. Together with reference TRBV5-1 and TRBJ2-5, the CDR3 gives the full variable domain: KAGVTQTPRYLIKTRGQQVTLSCSPISGHRSVSWYQQTPGQGLQFLFEYFSETQRNKGNFPGRFSGRQFSNSRSEMNVSTLELGDSALYLCASSPNLGGTGLQETQYFGPGTRLLVL.

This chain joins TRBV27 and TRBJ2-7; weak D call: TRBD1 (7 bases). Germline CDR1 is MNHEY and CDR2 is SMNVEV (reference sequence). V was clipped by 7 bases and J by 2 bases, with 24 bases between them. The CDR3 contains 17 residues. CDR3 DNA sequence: TGTGCCAGCATTACCCCGGAGGCAGGGGGGATGACCTACGAGCAGTACTTC. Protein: CASITPEAGGMTYEQYF.

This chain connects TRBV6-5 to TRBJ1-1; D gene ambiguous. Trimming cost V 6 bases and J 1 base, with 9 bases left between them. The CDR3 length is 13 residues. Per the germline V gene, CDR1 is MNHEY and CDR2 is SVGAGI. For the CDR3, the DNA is TGTGCCAGCAGCGGGCGGGGGAACACTGAAGCTTTCTTT. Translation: CASSGRGNTEAFF.

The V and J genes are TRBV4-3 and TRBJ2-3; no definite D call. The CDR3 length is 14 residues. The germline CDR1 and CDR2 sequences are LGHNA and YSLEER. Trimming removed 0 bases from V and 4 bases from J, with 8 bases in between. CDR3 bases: TGCGCCAGCAGCCAAGATCCCCCGTCAGATACGCAGTATTTT. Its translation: CASSQDPPSDTQYF.

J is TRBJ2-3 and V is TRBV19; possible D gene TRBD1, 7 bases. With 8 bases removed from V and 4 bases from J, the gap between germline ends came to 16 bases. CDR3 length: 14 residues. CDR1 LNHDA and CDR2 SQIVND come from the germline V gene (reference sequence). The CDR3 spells CASSRGEWADTQYF. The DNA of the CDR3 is TGTGCCAGTTCCAGGGGGGAGTGGGCAGATACGCAGTATTTT. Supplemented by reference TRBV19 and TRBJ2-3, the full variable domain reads DGGITQSPKYLFRKEGQNVTLSCEQNLNHDAMYWYRQDPGQGLRLIYYSQIVNDFQKGDIAEGYSVSREKKESFPLTVTSAQKNPTAFYLCASSRGEWADTQYFGPGTRLTVL.